The present entry profiles one TCR beta chain with its context. This table comes from immunoSEQ multiplex PCR, and its TCRdb copy is limited to in-frame clones, with some not included. This sample has some 520,000 clones, with roughly 85% found just once. This sample was included in a study of Ad26.COV2.S vaccination and SARS-CoV-2 variants. Study-level background: Ad26.COV2.S given intramuscularly, once or twice 56 days apart.

Treatment in this sample: 15 to 20 received Ad26.COV2.S at low or high dose, single or two shots; 5 received placebo; per-sample allocation not given. Repertoires come from day 63 after the first vaccine or placebo injection. The sample came from a Boston adult aged 18-55 years. Germline values: CDR1 MNHNS, CDR2 SASEGT. This CDR3 contains 17 residues. V was clipped by 1 base and J by 1 base, with 14 bases between them. This chain connects TRBV6-1 to TRBJ1-3, with D maybe TRBD1 (6 bases). This clonotype was obtained from a person aged 18-60 years who received the Ad26.COV2.S COVID-19 vaccine or a placebo. The sequencing here drew on peripheral blood, taken in a trial of Ad26.COV2.S vaccine versus placebo. This CDR3 is CASSEVIMGASGNTIYF. The CDR3 region has the DNA TGTGCCAGCAGTGAAGTAATAATGGGGGCATCTGGAAACACCATATATTTT.